One TCR beta chain is described in this entry. As yet, its antigen is unknown. Losses at the gene ends were 2 bases for V and 5 bases for J; bases not matched to a gene: 11. Germline V gives CDR1 MNHEY, CDR2 SMNVEV (reference sequence). CDR3 length: 18 amino acids. Sequencing templates came from extracted RNA that was reverse transcribed into cDNA. The method was immunoSEQ multiplex PCR; TCRdb's version includes in-frame clones alone and lacks a portion of them. This table has over 110,000 clones, approximately 51% appearing once. The source of the sample is a study of CD8+ T cells in alopecia areata. General study points: Greater clonality was observed in lesional scalp samples, especially alopecia totalis/universalis, versus normal scalp.

This sequence joins TRBV27 and TRBJ2-5; 13 bases are a match to TRBD2. Source: CD4+ T cells sorted from blood, taken at week 0. The source is a human donor with alopecia areata. As DNA, the CDR3 is TGTGCCAGCAGTTTAAGGCCCCCACTAGCGGGAGGGCGGGAGACCCAGTACTTC. Residues: CASSLRPPLAGGRETQYF.